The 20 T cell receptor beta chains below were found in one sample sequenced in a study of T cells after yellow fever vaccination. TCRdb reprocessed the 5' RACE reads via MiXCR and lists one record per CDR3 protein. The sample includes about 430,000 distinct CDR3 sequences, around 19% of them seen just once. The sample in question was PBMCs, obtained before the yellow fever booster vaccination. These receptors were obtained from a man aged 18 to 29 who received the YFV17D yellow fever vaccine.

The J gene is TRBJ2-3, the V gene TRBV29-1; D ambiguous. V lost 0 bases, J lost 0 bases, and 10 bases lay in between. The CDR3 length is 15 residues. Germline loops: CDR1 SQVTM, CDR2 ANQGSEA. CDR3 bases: TGCAGCGTTGAAGATGGGTTCGGGAGCACAGATACGCAGTATTTT. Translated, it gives CSVEDGFGSTDTQYF.

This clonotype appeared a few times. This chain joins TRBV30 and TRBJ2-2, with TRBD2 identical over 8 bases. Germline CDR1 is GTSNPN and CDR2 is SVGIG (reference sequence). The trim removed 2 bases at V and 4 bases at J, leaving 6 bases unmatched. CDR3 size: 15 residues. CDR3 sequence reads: CAWSTGGAGTGELFF. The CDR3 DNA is TGTGCCTGGAGTACCGGGGGGGCCGGCACCGGGGAGCTGTTTTTT.

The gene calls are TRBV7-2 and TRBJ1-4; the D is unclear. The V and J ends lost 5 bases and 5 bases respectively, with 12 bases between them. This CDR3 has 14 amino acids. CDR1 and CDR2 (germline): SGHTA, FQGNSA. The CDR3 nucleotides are TGTGCCAGCAGCCATGTGCCAGAAAATGAAAAACTGTTTTTT. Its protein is CASSHVPENEKLFF.

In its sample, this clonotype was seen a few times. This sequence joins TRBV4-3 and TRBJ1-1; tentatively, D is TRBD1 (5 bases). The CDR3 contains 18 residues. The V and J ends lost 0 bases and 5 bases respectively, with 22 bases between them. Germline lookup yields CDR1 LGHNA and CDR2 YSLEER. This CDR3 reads CASSQDFRAGTVRTEAFF. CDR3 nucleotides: TGCGCCAGCAGCCAAGATTTTCGGGCAGGGACGGTTAGGACTGAAGCTTTCTTT.

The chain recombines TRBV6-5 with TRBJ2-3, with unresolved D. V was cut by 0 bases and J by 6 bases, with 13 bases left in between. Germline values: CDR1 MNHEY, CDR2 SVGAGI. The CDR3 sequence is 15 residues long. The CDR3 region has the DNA TGTGCCAGCAGTTACTCAGCCGGTGTCGGCGATACGCAGTATTTT. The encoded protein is CASSYSAGVGDTQYF.

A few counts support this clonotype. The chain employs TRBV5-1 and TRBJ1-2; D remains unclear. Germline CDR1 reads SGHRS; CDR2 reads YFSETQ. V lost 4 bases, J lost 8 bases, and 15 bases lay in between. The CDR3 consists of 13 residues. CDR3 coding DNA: TGCGCCAGCAGCCATGGCTCCAGCAAGGGCTACACCTTC. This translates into CASSHGSSKGYTF. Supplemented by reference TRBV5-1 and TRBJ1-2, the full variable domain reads KAGVTQTPRYLIKTRGQQVTLSCSPISGHRSVSWYQQTPGQGLQFLFEYFSETQRNKGNFPGRFSGRQFSNSRSEMNVSTLELGDSALYLCASSHGSSKGYTFGSGTRLTVV.

The CDR3 here is CASSYSLRGYNEQFF. For the CDR3, the DNA is TGTGCCAGCAGTTACTCGTTACGGGGATACAATGAGCAGTTCTTC. The V gene is TRBV6-5, the J gene TRBJ2-1, with D possibly TRBD2 on 5 matching bases. The germline V and J ends were trimmed by 0 bases and 4 bases, with 10 bases remaining between them. Germline V gene lookup returns CDR1 MNHEY and CDR2 SVGAGI. This CDR3 has 15 amino acids.

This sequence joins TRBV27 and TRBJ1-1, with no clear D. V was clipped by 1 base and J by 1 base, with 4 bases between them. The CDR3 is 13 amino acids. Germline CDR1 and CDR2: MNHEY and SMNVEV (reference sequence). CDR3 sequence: CASSLFSNTEAFF. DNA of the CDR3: TGTGCCAGCAGTTTATTCTCGAACACTGAAGCTTTCTTT.

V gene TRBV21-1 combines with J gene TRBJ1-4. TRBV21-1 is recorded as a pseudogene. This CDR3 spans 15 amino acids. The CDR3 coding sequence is TGTGCCAGCAGCAAAGGAAGGGATGGTAATGAAAAACTGTTTTTT. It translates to CASSKGRDGNEKLFF.

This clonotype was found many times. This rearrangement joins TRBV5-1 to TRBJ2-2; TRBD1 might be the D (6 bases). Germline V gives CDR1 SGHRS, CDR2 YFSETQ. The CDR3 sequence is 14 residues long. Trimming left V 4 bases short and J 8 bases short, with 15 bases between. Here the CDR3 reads CASSPYRVGGELFF. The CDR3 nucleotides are TGCGCCAGCAGCCCATACAGGGTCGGTGGGGAGCTGTTTTTT. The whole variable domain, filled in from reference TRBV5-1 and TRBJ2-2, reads KAGVTQTPRYLIKTRGQQVTLSCSPISGHRSVSWYQQTPGQGLQFLFEYFSETQRNKGNFPGRFSGRQFSNSRSEMNVSTLELGDSALYLCASSPYRVGGELFFGEGSRLTVL.

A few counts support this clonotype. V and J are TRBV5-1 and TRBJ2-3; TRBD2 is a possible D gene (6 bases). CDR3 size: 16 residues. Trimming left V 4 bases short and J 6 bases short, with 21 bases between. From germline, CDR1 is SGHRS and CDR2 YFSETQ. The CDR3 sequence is CASSPQGAGTPDTQYF. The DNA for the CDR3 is TGCGCCAGCAGCCCCCAAGGAGCGGGTACCCCCGATACGCAGTATTTT.

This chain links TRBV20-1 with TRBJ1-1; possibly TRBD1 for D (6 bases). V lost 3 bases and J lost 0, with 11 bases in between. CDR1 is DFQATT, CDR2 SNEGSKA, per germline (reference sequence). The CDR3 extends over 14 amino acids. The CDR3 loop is CSASRGGMNTEAFF. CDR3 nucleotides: TGCAGTGCTAGTAGGGGGGGGATGAACACTGAAGCTTTCTTT.

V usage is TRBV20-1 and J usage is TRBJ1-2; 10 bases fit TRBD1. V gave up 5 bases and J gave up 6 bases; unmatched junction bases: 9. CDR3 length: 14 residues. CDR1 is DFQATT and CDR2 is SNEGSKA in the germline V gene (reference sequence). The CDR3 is CSASVGQGPDGYTF. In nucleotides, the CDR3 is TGCAGTGCTTCAGTGGGACAGGGGCCGGATGGCTACACCTTC.

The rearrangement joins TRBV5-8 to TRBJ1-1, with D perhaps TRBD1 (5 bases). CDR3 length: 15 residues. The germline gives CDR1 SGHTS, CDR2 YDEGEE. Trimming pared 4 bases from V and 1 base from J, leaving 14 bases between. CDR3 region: CASSGWGDGNTEAFF. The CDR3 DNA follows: TGTGCCAGCAGCGGATGGGGGGACGGGAACACTGAAGCTTTCTTT.

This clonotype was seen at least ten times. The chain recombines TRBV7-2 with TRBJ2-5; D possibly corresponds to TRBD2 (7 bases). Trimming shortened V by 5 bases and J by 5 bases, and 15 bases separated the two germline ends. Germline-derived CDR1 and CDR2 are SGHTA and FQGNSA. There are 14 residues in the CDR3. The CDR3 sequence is CASSRGGAGETQYF. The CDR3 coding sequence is TGTGCCAGCAGCAGAGGGGGGGCCGGGGAGACCCAGTACTTC.

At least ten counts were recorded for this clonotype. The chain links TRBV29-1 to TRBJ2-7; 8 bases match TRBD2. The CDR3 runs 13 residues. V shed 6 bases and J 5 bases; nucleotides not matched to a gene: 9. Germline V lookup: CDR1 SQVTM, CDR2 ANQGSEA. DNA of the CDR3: TGCAGCGTGTGGGGGTCGGGAGGGGACGAGCAGTACTTC. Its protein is CSVWGSGGDEQYF.

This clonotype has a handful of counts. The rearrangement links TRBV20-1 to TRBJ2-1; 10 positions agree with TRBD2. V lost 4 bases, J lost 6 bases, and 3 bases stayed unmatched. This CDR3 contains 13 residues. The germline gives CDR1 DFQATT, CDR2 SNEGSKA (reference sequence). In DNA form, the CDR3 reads TGCAGTGCTAATAGCGGGGGGATCAATGAGCAGTTCTTC. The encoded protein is CSANSGGINEQFF.

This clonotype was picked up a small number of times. CDR3 loop: CASSFSVTNNEQFF. For the CDR3, the DNA is TGTGCCAGCAGCTTTTCAGTCACAAACAATGAGCAGTTCTTC. The V call is TRBV7-2, the J call TRBJ2-1; D ambiguous. Trimming pared 3 bases from V and 5 bases from J, leaving 11 bases between. This CDR3 comprises 14 residues. Germline V gene lookup returns CDR1 SGHTA and CDR2 FQGNSA.

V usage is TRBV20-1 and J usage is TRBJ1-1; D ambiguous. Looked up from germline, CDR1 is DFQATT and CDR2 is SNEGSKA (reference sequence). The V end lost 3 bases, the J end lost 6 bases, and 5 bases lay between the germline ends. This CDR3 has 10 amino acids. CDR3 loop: CSASAAEAFF. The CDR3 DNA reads TGCAGTGCTAGTGCGGCTGAAGCTTTCTTT.

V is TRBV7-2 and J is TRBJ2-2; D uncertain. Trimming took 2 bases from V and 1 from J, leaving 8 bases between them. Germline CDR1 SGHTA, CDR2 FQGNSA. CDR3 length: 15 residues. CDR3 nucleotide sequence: TGTGCCAGCAGCTTATATGCGGAGAACACCGGGGAGCTGTTTTTT. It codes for CASSLYAENTGELFF.